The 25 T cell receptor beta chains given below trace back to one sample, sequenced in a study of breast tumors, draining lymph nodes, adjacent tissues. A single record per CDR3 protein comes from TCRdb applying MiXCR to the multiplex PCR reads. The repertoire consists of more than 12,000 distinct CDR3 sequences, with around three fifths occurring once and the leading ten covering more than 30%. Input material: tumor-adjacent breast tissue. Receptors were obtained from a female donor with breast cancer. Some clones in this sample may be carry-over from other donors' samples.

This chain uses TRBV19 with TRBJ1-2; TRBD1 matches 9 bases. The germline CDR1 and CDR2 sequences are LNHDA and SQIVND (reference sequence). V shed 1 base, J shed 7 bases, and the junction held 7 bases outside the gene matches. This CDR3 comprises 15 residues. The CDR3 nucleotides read TGTGCCAGTAGTATAGGTGACAGGGGGTTGTGTGGCTACACCTTC. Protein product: CASSIGDRGLCGYTF.

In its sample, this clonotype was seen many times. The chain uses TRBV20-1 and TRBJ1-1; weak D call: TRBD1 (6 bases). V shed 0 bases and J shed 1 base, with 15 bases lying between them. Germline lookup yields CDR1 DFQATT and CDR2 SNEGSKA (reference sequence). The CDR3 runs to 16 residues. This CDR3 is CSAREGGGVGNTEAFF. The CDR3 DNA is TGCAGTGCTAGAGAAGGCGGGGGCGTGGGGAACACTGAAGCTTTCTTT.

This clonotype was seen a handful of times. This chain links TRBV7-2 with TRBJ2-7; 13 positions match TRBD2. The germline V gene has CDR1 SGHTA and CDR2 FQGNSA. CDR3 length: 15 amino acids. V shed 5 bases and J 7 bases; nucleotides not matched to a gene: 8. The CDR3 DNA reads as TGTGCCAGCAGCCCAGCAGGACTAGCGGGAGAGGAGCAGTACTTC. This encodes CASSPAGLAGEEQYF.

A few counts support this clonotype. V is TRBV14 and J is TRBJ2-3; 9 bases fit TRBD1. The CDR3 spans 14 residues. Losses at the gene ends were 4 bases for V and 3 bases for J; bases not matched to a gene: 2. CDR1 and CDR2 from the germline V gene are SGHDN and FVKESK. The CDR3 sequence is CASSPTGGTDTQYF. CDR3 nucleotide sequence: TGTGCCAGCAGCCCGACAGGGGGGACAGATACGCAGTATTTT.

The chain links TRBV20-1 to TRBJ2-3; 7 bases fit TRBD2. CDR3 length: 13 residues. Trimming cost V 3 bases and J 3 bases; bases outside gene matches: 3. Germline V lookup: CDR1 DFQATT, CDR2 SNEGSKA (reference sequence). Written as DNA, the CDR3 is TGCAGTGCTAGCGGGGGAGGGACAGATACGCAGTATTTT. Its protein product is CSASGGGTDTQYF.

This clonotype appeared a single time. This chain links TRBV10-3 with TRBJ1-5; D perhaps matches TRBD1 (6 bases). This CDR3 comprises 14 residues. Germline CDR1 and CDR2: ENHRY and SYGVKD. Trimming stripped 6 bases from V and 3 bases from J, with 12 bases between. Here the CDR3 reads CAIRAQGPNQPQHF. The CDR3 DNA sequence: TGTGCCATCAGGGCACAGGGACCCAATCAGCCCCAGCATTTT.

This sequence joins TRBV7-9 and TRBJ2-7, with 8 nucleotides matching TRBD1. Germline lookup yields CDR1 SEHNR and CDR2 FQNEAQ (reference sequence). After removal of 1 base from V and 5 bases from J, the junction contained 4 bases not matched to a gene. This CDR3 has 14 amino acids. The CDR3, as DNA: TGTGCCAGCAGCTTAGTGTCAGGGGGCGACGAGCAGTACTTC. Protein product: CASSLVSGGDEQYF.

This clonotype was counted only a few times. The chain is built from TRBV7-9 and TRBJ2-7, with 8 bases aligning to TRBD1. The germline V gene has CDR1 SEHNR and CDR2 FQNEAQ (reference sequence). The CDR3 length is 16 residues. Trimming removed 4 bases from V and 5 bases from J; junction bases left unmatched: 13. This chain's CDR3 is CASSSLDGTGFHEQYF. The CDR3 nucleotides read TGTGCCAGCAGCTCCCTGGACGGGACAGGATTCCACGAGCAGTACTTC.

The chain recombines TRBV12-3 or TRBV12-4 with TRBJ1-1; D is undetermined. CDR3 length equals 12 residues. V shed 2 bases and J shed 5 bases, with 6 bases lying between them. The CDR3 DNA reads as TGTGCCAGCAGTTTATCCAGAACTGAAGCTTTCTTT. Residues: CASSLSRTEAFF.

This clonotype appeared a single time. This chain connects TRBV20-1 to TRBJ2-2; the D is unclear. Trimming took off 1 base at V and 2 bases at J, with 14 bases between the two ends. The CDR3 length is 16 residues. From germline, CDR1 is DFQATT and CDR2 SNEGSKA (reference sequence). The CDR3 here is CSARALVEFNTGELFF. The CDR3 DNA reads TGCAGTGCTAGAGCCCTGGTAGAATTCAACACCGGGGAGCTGTTTTTT.

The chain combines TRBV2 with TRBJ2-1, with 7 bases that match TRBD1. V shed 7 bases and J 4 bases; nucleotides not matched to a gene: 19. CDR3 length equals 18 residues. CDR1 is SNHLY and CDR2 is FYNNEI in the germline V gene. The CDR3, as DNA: TGTGCCAGCACTTACGGTCCAGGACAGGTAAACCCTTACAATGAGCAGTTCTTC. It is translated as CASTYGPGQVNPYNEQFF.

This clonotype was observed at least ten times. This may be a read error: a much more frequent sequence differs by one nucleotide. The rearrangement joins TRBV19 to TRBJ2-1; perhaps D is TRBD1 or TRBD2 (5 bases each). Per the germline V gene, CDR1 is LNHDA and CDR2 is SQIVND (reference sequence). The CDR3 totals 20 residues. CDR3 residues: CASISPSGNPSGSSYTEQFF. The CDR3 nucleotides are TGTGCCAGTATCAGCCCTTCGGGGAATCCCTCAGGGAGCTCCTACACTGAGCAGTTCTTC. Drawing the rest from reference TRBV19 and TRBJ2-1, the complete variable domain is DGGITQSPKYLFRKEGQNVTLSCEQNLNHDAMYWYRQDPGQGLRLIYYSQIVNDFQKGDIAEGYSVSREKKESFPLTVTSAQKNPTAFYLCASISPSGNPSGSSYTEQFFGPGTRLTVL.

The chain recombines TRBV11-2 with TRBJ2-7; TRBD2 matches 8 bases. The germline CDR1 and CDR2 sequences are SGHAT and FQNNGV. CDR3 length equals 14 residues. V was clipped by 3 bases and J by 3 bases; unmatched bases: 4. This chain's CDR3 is CASSFWRGVYEQYF. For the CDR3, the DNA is TGTGCCAGCAGCTTCTGGCGGGGGGTCTACGAGCAGTACTTC.

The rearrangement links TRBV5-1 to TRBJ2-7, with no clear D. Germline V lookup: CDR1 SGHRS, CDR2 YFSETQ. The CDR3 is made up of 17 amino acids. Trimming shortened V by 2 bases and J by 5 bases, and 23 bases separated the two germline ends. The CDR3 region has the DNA TGCGCCAGCAGCTTCCCTCCCCGGGCCGAAGGGTTCAACGAGCAGTACTTC. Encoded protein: CASSFPPRAEGFNEQYF. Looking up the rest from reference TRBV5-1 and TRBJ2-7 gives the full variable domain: KAGVTQTPRYLIKTRGQQVTLSCSPISGHRSVSWYQQTPGQGLQFLFEYFSETQRNKGNFPGRFSGRQFSNSRSEMNVSTLELGDSALYLCASSFPPRAEGFNEQYFGPGTRLTVT.

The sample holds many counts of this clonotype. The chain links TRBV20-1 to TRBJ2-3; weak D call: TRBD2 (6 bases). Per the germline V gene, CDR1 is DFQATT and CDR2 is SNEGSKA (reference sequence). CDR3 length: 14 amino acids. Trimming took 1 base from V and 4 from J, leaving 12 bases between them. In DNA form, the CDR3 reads TGCAGTGCTAGAGTGGGTGGGGGGTCAGATACGCAGTATTTT. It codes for CSARVGGGSDTQYF.

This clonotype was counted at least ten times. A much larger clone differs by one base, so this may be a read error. The CDR3 DNA reads as TGTGCCAGCAGTTCCCCCTCGGGACTTCTCTACGAGCAGTACTTC. It yields the protein CASSSPSGLLYEQYF. This chain joins TRBV6-2 or TRBV6-3 and TRBJ2-7, with TRBD2 as a possible D gene (6 bases). The CDR3 has 15 residues. Germline assignment: CDR1 MNHEY and CDR2 SVGEGT. Trimming removed 4 bases from V and 3 bases from J, with 16 bases in between.

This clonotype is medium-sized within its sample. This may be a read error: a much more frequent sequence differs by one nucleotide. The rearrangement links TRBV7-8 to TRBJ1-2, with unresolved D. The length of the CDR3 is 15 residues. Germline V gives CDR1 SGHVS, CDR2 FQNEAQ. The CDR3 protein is CASSLGGSVAYGYPF. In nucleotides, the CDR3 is TGTGCCAGCAGCTTAGGGGGTAGCGTGGCCTATGGCTACCCCTTC.

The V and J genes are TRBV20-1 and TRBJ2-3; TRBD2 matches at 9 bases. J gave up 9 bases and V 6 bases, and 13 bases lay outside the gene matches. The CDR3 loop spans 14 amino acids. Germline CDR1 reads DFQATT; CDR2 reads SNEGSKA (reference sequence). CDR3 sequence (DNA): TGCAGTGCCTACCTCAGCGGGAGGCCTAGGACGCAGTATTTT. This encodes CSAYLSGRPRTQYF.

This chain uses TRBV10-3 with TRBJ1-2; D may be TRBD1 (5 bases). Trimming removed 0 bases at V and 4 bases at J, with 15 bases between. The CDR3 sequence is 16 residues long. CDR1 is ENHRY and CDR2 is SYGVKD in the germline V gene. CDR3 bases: TGTGCCATCAGTGAGTCGACGTGGGGCTCGGGCTATGGCTACACCTTC. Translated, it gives CAISESTWGSGYGYTF.

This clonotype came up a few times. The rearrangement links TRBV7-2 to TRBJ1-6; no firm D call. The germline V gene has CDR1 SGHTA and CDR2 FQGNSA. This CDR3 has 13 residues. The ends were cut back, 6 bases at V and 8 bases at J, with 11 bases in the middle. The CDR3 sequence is CASSLSGDSPLHF. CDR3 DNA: TGTGCCAGCAGTTTGTCCGGGGATTCACCCCTCCACTTT. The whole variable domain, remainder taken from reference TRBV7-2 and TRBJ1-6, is GAGVSQSPSNKVTEKGKDVELRCDPISGHTALYWYRQSLGQGLEFLIYFQGNSAPDKSGLPSDRFSAERTGGSVSTLTIQRTQQEDSAVYLCASSLSGDSPLHFGNGTRLTVT.

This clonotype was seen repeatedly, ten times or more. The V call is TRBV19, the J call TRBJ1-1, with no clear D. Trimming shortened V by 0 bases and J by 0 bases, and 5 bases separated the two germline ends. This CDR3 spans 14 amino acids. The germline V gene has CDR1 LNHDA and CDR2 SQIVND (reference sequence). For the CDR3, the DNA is TGTGCCAGTAGTATAGATGTCGTGAACACTGAAGCTTTCTTT. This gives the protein CASSIDVVNTEAFF.

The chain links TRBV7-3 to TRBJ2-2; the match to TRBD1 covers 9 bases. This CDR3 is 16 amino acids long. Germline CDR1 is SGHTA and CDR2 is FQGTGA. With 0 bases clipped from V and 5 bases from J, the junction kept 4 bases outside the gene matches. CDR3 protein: CASSLTGDRGTGELFF. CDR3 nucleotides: TGTGCCAGCAGCTTAACGGGAGACAGGGGGACCGGGGAGCTGTTTTTT.

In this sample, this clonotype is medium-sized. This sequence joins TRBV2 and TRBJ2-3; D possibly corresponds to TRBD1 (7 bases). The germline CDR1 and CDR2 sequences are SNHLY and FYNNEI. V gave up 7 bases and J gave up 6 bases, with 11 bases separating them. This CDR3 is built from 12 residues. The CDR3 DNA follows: TGTGCCAGCACCCCAGGGGGGGATACGCAGTATTTT. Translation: CASTPGGDTQYF.

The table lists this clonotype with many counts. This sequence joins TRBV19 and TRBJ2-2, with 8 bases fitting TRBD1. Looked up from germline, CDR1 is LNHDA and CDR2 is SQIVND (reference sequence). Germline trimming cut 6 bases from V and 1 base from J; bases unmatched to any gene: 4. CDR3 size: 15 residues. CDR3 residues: CASSRQGMNTGELFF. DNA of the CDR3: TGTGCCAGTAGCCGACAGGGGATGAACACCGGGGAGCTGTTTTTT.

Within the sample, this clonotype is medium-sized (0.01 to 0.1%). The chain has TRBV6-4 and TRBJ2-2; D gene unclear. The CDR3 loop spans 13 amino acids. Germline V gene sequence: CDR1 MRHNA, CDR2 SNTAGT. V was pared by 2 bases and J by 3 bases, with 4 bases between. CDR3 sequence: CASSDRDTGELFF. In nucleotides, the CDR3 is TGTGCCAGCAGTGACAGGGACACCGGGGAGCTGTTTTTT.